A single sample is the source of the 21 T cell receptor beta chains below, sequenced in a study of T cell repertoires in cytomegalovirus infection. TCRdb re-called the reads with MiXCR, one entry per CDR3 protein. The sample lists about 700,000 distinct CDR3 sequences, roughly a third occurring once. Their cognate antigens are unknown. The specimen comprised cultured PBMCs, sampled from culture after CMV antigen stimulation. The receptors originated from a human donor in good health (CMV status not recorded). Some clones in this sample may be carry-over from other donors' samples.

This clonotype was observed at least ten times. The CDR3 nucleotides read TGTGCCAGCAGCTTCGACACTGCAGCCCAGTACTTC. Translated: CASSFDTAAQYF. This rearrangement joins TRBV7-2 to TRBJ2-5; D gene unclear. Germline values: CDR1 SGHTA, CDR2 FQGNSA. The V end lost 3 bases, the J end lost 9 bases, and 11 bases lay between the germline ends. This CDR3 spans 12 amino acids. The full variable domain, its missing parts supplied by reference TRBV7-2 and TRBJ2-5, is GAGVSQSPSNKVTEKGKDVELRCDPISGHTALYWYRQSLGQGLEFLIYFQGNSAPDKSGLPSDRFSAERTGGSVSTLTIQRTQQEDSAVYLCASSFDTAAQYFGPGTRLLVL.

The table lists this clonotype with a count of one. The genes are TRBV20-1 and TRBJ1-6; 8 bases fit TRBD1. V lost 6 bases and J lost 7; bases outside the gene matches: 8. The CDR3 is 14 residues long. The germline V gene encodes CDR1 DFQATT and CDR2 SNEGSKA (reference sequence). The CDR3 DNA sequence: TGCAGTGCACTAAGTGGACAGGGAAATTCACCCCTCCACTTT. This encodes CSALSGQGNSPLHF.

The CDR3 DNA is TGTGCCAGCAGCGTCGAGACAGGGGTCTACAATGAGCAGTTCTTC. This gives the protein CASSVETGVYNEQFF. The rearrangement links TRBV2 to TRBJ2-1, with 8 bases lining up with TRBD1. Germline trimming cut 6 bases from V and 3 bases from J; bases unmatched to any gene: 7. CDR1 and CDR2 (germline): SNHLY, FYNNEI. The CDR3 spans 15 residues.

This chain connects TRBV5-5 to TRBJ1-5; the D is unclear. Germline lookup yields CDR1 SGHKS and CDR2 YYEKEE (reference sequence). This CDR3 is built from 13 residues. The V and J ends lost 1 base and 2 bases respectively, with 4 bases between them. CDR3 protein: CASSLQRNQPQHF. For the CDR3, the DNA is TGTGCCAGCAGCTTGCAACGCAATCAGCCCCAGCATTTT.

The genes are TRBV4-3 and TRBJ2-1, with TRBD2 matching 14 bases. With V trimmed by 0 bases and J by 9 bases, 13 bases remained unmatched. Germline V gene data show CDR1 as LGHNA and CDR2 as YSLEER. CDR3 length: 19 amino acids. As DNA, the CDR3 is TGCGCCAGCAGCCAAGAACTGGGACTAGCGGGAGTCTGGCATAGTGAGCAGTTCTTC. It codes for CASSQELGLAGVWHSEQFF.

This clonotype has only a few counts. CDR3 protein: CASRGTITDTQYF. CDR3 in DNA: TGTGCCAGCAGGGGTACAATCACAGATACGCAGTATTTT. This rearrangement joins TRBV2 to TRBJ2-3; D unresolved. The CDR3 has 13 residues. Germline CDR1 and CDR2: SNHLY and FYNNEI. With 6 bases removed from V and 2 bases from J, the gap between germline ends came to 9 bases.

This clonotype was seen ten or more times. This chain uses TRBV7-8 with TRBJ2-2, with 7 nucleotides matching TRBD2. V shed 2 bases and J 4 bases; nucleotides not matched to a gene: 4. CDR3 length equals 15 residues. Germline CDR1 and CDR2: SGHVS and FQNEAQ. In DNA form, the CDR3 reads TGTGCCAGCAGCTTACCCCCGGGGGGCACCGGGGAGCTGTTTTTT. This encodes CASSLPPGGTGELFF.

This chain connects TRBV20-1 to TRBJ2-3; 11 bases are a match to TRBD1. The germline V gene has CDR1 DFQATT and CDR2 SNEGSKA (reference sequence). J was trimmed by 6 bases and V by 4 bases; bases with no gene match: 3. This CDR3 is 13 amino acids long. DNA of the CDR3: TGCAGTGCTAAGGGACAGGGGGTTGATACGCAGTATTTT. Its translation is CSAKGQGVDTQYF.

The chain is built from TRBV18 and TRBJ1-5, with D possibly TRBD1 on 5 matching bases. Germline V lookup: CDR1 KGHSH, CDR2 LQKENI. Trimming cost V 5 bases and J 8 bases, with 16 bases left between them. CDR3 size: 14 residues. CDR3 protein: CASSTQTAEEPQHF. DNA for the CDR3: TGTGCCAGCTCAACCCAGACAGCCGAGGAGCCCCAGCATTTT. Drawing the rest from reference TRBV18 and TRBJ1-5, the complete variable domain is NAGVMQNPRHLVRRRGQEARLRCSPMKGHSHVYWYRQLPEEGLKFMVYLQKENIIDESGMPKERFSAEFPKEGPSILRIQQVVRGDSAAYFCASSTQTAEEPQHFGDGTRLSIL.

The chain joins TRBV20-1 to TRBJ2-1, with D hard to call. Between the trimmed V and J ends, which lost 5 bases and 1 base, there was a span of 18 bases. Looked up from germline, CDR1 is DFQATT and CDR2 is SNEGSKA (reference sequence). The CDR3 contains 16 residues. The chain's CDR3 is CSAAPLGKLSYNEQFF. The CDR3 coding sequence is TGCAGTGCTGCCCCCCTTGGAAAACTATCCTACAATGAGCAGTTCTTC.

This clonotype was detected a few times. The chain has TRBV6-5 and TRBJ1-2; D may be TRBD1 (6 bases). The CDR3 is 15 amino acids. The V end was cut by 6 bases, the J end by 1 base, with 15 bases between. Germline CDR1 MNHEY, CDR2 SVGAGI. The CDR3 reads CASSSPRTDNYGYTF. Written as DNA, the CDR3 is TGTGCCAGCAGCAGCCCCAGGACAGATAACTATGGCTACACCTTC.

The chain combines TRBV29-1 with TRBJ2-3; the match to TRBD2 covers 13 bases. Germline loops: CDR1 SQVTM, CDR2 ANQGSEA. V dropped 6 bases and J dropped 4; count of bases not matched to a gene: 4. The CDR3 sequence is 14 residues long. CDR3 amino acids: CSVWTSGGSDTQYF. CDR3 sequence (DNA): TGCAGCGTGTGGACTAGCGGGGGATCAGATACGCAGTATTTT.

This clonotype was counted ten times or more. The chain uses TRBV7-9 and TRBJ1-2; 9 positions match TRBD1. V shed 5 bases and J 4 bases; nucleotides not matched to a gene: 11. The length of the CDR3 is 16 residues. Germline V lookup: CDR1 SEHNR, CDR2 FQNEAQ (reference sequence). The CDR3 loop is CASSPHRDRDGYGYTF. The CDR3 nucleotides are TGTGCCAGCAGCCCCCACCGGGACAGGGATGGCTATGGCTACACCTTC.

The chain has TRBV6-8 and TRBJ1-3; no definite D call. Germline loops: CDR1 MNHGY, CDR2 SAAAGT. The CDR3 spans 18 residues. Trimming took off 0 bases at V and 0 bases at J, with 15 bases between the two ends. The CDR3 sequence: CASSYSFRTAFSGNTIYF. The CDR3 nucleotides are TGTGCCAGCAGTTACTCGTTTCGGACGGCTTTCTCTGGAAACACCATATATTTT.

The V gene is TRBV28, the J gene TRBJ1-6; D is possibly TRBD1 (5 bases). V gave up 5 bases and J gave up 4 bases, with 12 bases separating them. The germline CDR1 and CDR2 sequences are MDHEN and SYDVKM. There are 15 residues in the CDR3. This chain's CDR3 is CASSPVRDYNSPLHF. CDR3 DNA: TGTGCCAGCAGTCCGGTCAGGGATTATAATTCACCCCTCCACTTT.

The V and J genes are TRBV27 and TRBJ1-5; the match to TRBD1 covers 7 bases. After removal of 5 bases from V and 2 bases from J, the junction contained 9 bases not matched to a gene. The CDR3 covers 16 residues. From germline, CDR1 is MNHEY and CDR2 SMNVEV (reference sequence). For the CDR3, the DNA is TGTGCCAGCAGTCCCCCCAGGGGGGCGCGCAATCAGCCCCAGCATTTT. This encodes CASSPPRGARNQPQHF.

The chain carries TRBV2 and TRBJ1-2; the match to TRBD1 covers 9 bases. This CDR3 region has 15 residues. Germline trimming cut 3 bases from V and 7 bases from J; bases unmatched to any gene: 9. Germline lookup yields CDR1 SNHLY and CDR2 FYNNEI. For the CDR3, the DNA is TGTGCCAGCAGTGAGGGACAGGGTTATGGACTTGGCTACACCTTC. This sequence encodes CASSEGQGYGLGYTF.

This clonotype was counted between two and nine times. This sequence joins TRBV12-3 or TRBV12-4 and TRBJ2-1; D gene uncertain. Between the trimmed V and J ends, which lost 3 bases and 4 bases, there was a span of 13 bases. This CDR3 region has 15 residues. The CDR3 here is CASSLGSLLYNEQFF. The CDR3 region has the DNA TGTGCCAGCAGTTTGGGCAGTCTTCTATACAATGAGCAGTTCTTC.

This sequence joins TRBV6-8 and TRBJ2-1; D is undetermined. The germline V gene encodes CDR1 MNHGY and CDR2 SAAAGT. Trimming pared 4 bases from V and 4 bases from J, leaving 11 bases between. The CDR3 is made up of 14 amino acids. DNA for the CDR3: TGTGCCAGCAGTTGTCTAGAGTTTTACAATGAGCAGTTCTTC. It is translated as CASSCLEFYNEQFF.

This chain links TRBV19 with TRBJ1-1, with D tentatively TRBD1 (5 bases). From germline, CDR1 is LNHDA and CDR2 SQIVND (reference sequence). Deletions cut 10 bases from V and 5 bases from J, with 23 bases between. This CDR3 contains 15 residues. For the CDR3, the DNA is TGTGCCACCCGAGAGGGGTCCGGGGTTTGGACTGAAGCTTTCTTT. This encodes CATREGSGVWTEAFF.

This clonotype was detected ten times or more. The chain recombines TRBV7-2 with TRBJ2-6; D unclear. Trimming removed 5 bases at V and 4 bases at J, with 3 bases between. This CDR3 spans 12 amino acids. Germline V gives CDR1 SGHTA, CDR2 FQGNSA. DNA for the CDR3: TGTGCCAGCAGCGCCGGGGCCAACGTCCTGACTTTC. This codes for CASSAGANVLTF.